Shown below are 24 T cell receptor beta chains from a single sample sequenced in a study of T-cell memory formation after mild COVID-19. TCRdb recomputed calls from the 5' RACE reads with MiXCR, one row per CDR3 protein. In the table there are 450,000 to 700,000 distinct CDR3 sequences, roughly 18% of which are singletons. Sequencing was carried out using PBMCs or a T cell subset sorted from them (not recorded which). The source is an adult woman who had mild COVID-19 (a few samples of this study predate the infection). Cell type and time point are not known.

This clonotype was counted between two and nine times. The chain recombines TRBV6-6 with TRBJ2-3; 7 bases line up with TRBD2. J lost 0 bases, V lost 6 bases, and 12 bases had no gene match. In germline, CDR1 is MNHNY, CDR2 SVGAGI (reference sequence). This CDR3 has 17 residues. CDR3 sequence reads: CASSSPLLAASTDTQYF. CDR3 bases: TGTGCCAGCAGCTCCCCCCTCCTAGCGGCTAGCACAGATACGCAGTATTTT.

The chain combines TRBV20-1 with TRBJ1-4, with D perhaps matching TRBD1 (6 bases). The CDR3 covers 15 residues. The ends were cut back, 0 bases at V and 8 bases at J, with 16 bases in the middle. In germline, CDR1 is DFQATT, CDR2 SNEGSKA (reference sequence). CDR3 nucleotides: TGCAGTGCTAGAGATGAAGACAGGTTGAAGGAAAAACTGTTTTTT. Translating gives CSARDEDRLKEKLFF.

There are a few counts of this clonotype. This rearrangement joins TRBV30 to TRBJ1-5; the match to TRBD1 covers 9 bases. The CDR3 contains 15 residues. CDR1 and CDR2 (germline): GTSNPN, SVGIG (reference sequence). J gave up 3 bases and V 2 bases, and 5 bases lay outside the gene matches. The CDR3 protein is CAWSKGQGNNQPQHF. CDR3 nucleotide sequence: TGTGCCTGGAGTAAAGGACAGGGGAACAATCAGCCCCAGCATTTT. Drawing the rest from reference TRBV30 and TRBJ1-5, the complete variable domain is SQTIHQWPATLVQPVGSPLSLECTVEGTSNPNLYWYRQAAGRGLQLLFYSVGIGQISSEVPQNLSASRPQDRQFILSSKKLLLSDSGFYLCAWSKGQGNNQPQHFGDGTRLSIL.

This clonotype was counted many times. The chain combines TRBV3-1 with TRBJ1-1, with TRBD1 matching 7 bases. Germline lookup yields CDR1 LGHDT and CDR2 YNNKEL (reference sequence). This CDR3 is built from 14 residues. Unmatched junction bases numbered 8, after V lost 8 bases and J lost 2 bases. The CDR3 DNA reads as TGTGCCAGCCAGGGACAGCCCCGAAACACTGAAGCTTTCTTT. Translated: CASQGQPRNTEAFF.

The V call is TRBV2, the J call TRBJ2-5, with a possible D match to TRBD2 (5 bases). The CDR3 spans 13 residues. Per germline, CDR1 SNHLY and CDR2 FYNNEI. V lost 5 bases to trimming and J lost 5 bases, with 12 bases between them. CDR3 region: CASSFRGMETQYF. CDR3 sequence (DNA): TGTGCCAGCAGTTTTCGGGGAATGGAGACCCAGTACTTC.

Many counts were recorded for this clonotype. The chain combines TRBV7-9 with TRBJ2-7; D call uncertain. The CDR3 is 13 amino acids. V shed 2 bases and J shed 0 bases, with 5 bases lying between them. Germline assignment: CDR1 SEHNR and CDR2 FQNEAQ (reference sequence). The CDR3 is CASSLQASYEQYF. The CDR3 DNA sequence: TGTGCCAGCAGCTTACAGGCCTCCTACGAGCAGTACTTC.

The chain uses TRBV9 and TRBJ1-2, with 7 nucleotides matching TRBD1. After removal of 3 bases from V and 2 bases from J, the junction contained 7 bases not matched to a gene. There are 15 residues in the CDR3. Per the germline V gene, CDR1 is SGDLS and CDR2 is YYNGEE. The CDR3 DNA sequence: TGTGCCAGCAGCGAACAGGGGTCCCTCAACTATGGCTACACCTTC. Protein sequence: CASSEQGSLNYGYTF. Using reference TRBV9 and TRBJ1-2 for the parts outside the CDR3, the full variable domain is DSGVTQTPKHLITATGQRVTLRCSPRSGDLSVYWYQQSLDQGLQFLIQYYNGEERAKGNILERFSAQQFPDLHSELNLSSLELGDSALYFCASSEQGSLNYGYTFGSGTRLTVV.

This clonotype was seen only a few times. The rearrangement uses TRBV9 and TRBJ2-1, with a tentative D call TRBD1 (7 bases). This CDR3 has 15 amino acids. Germline V lookup: CDR1 SGDLS, CDR2 YYNGEE. Trimming left V 0 bases short and J 5 bases short, with 12 bases between. As DNA, the CDR3 is TGTGCCAGCAGCGTAGAGGGGGCTAGCGACAATGAGCAGTTCTTC. Translating gives CASSVEGASDNEQFF.

The chain has TRBV6-2 or TRBV6-3 and TRBJ2-5, with 7 bases fitting TRBD2. Per the germline V gene, CDR1 is MNHEY and CDR2 is SVGEGT. The CDR3 runs 15 residues. The ends lost 6 bases at V and 5 bases at J; junction bases unmatched: 12. This chain's CDR3 is CASSSTSGVRETQYF. CDR3 bases: TGTGCCAGCAGCTCGACGAGCGGGGTTCGGGAGACCCAGTACTTC.

This clonotype was observed a handful of times. The rearrangement uses TRBV7-2 and TRBJ1-2; TRBD1 is a possible D gene (5 bases). The CDR3 has 14 amino acids. Germline V gene lookup returns CDR1 SGHTA and CDR2 FQGNSA. Trimming stripped 5 bases from V and 4 bases from J, with 14 bases between. The CDR3 spells CASSDRGGIYGYTF. CDR3 nucleotides: TGTGCCAGCAGCGATAGGGGCGGTATCTATGGCTACACCTTC.

This clonotype was detected a few times. The chain links TRBV5-1 to TRBJ2-5; a possible D gene is TRBD2 (5 bases). The V gene lost 1 base and the J gene lost 5 bases, with 9 bases spanning the gap. The CDR3 length is 13 residues. CDR1 is SGHRS and CDR2 is YFSETQ in the germline V gene. The CDR3 DNA reads as TGCGCCAGCAGCTTGCGGGGAGACGAGACCCAGTACTTC. It yields the protein CASSLRGDETQYF.

A few counts support this clonotype. The chain couples TRBV29-1 to TRBJ2-1; the match to TRBD2 covers 8 bases. Germline V CDR1 and CDR2: SQVTM, ANQGSEA. The CDR3 runs to 13 residues. The V and J ends lost 4 bases and 4 bases, in that order; junction bases with no gene match: 3. The CDR3 DNA sequence: TGCAGCGTTGGTAGCGGGGATTACAATGAGCAGTTCTTC. It encodes CSVGSGDYNEQFF.

The chain links TRBV6-5 to TRBJ1-1; TRBD1 aligns across 9 bases. The CDR3 is 14 residues long. Trimming took 5 bases from V and 6 from J; bases not matched to a gene: 7. Germline CDR1 reads MNHEY; CDR2 reads SVGAGI. This CDR3 reads CASSREQGASEAFF. The CDR3 DNA follows: TGTGCCAGCAGTAGGGAACAGGGGGCCTCTGAAGCTTTCTTT.

The table lists this clonotype with a few counts. The rearrangement joins TRBV7-6 to TRBJ2-7; 7 nucleotides agree with TRBD2. The ends lost 5 bases at V and 2 bases at J; junction bases unmatched: 6. The CDR3 runs to 14 residues. The V gene's germline CDR1 is SGHVS and CDR2 FNYEAQ. DNA for the CDR3: TGTGCCAGCAGCCCCAGACTAGCCACCTACGAGCAGTACTTC. Translating gives CASSPRLATYEQYF.

There are a few counts of this clonotype. This chain connects TRBV6-5 to TRBJ2-7, with 7 bases identical to TRBD2. V shed 0 bases, J shed 2 bases, and the junction held 7 bases outside the gene matches. Germline CDR1 is MNHEY and CDR2 is SVGAGI. The CDR3 is made up of 16 amino acids. DNA of the CDR3: TGTGCCAGCAGTTACTCGACTCGGGGGGATCCCTACGAGCAGTACTTC. Amino acid sequence: CASSYSTRGDPYEQYF.

The V and J genes are TRBV5-1 and TRBJ1-5; 9 nucleotides match TRBD1. The V segment lost 3 bases and the J segment 0 bases; nucleotides outside the gene matches: 10. Germline loops: CDR1 SGHRS, CDR2 YFSETQ. The CDR3 is 18 amino acids. The chain's CDR3 is CASSWRGTGPYSNQPQHF. The CDR3 DNA reads as TGCGCCAGCAGCTGGAGGGGGACAGGGCCGTATAGCAATCAGCCCCAGCATTTT.

A few counts support this clonotype. This rearrangement joins TRBV6-5 to TRBJ1-1; 11 nucleotides line up with TRBD1. V dropped 1 base and J dropped 5; count of bases not matched to a gene: 21. The CDR3 loop spans 21 amino acids. The germline CDR1 and CDR2 sequences are MNHEY and SVGAGI. Here the CDR3 DNA reads TGTGCCAGCAGTTACTGGCACGGGACAGGGGGGGCTCGCCTGGGTCGGACTGAAGCTTTCTTT. Its translation is CASSYWHGTGGARLGRTEAFF.

This clonotype was seen many times. V usage is TRBV6-5 and J usage is TRBJ1-1; possible D gene TRBD1, 6 bases. V gave up 5 bases and J gave up 3 bases, with 22 bases separating them. The V gene's germline CDR1 is MNHEY and CDR2 SVGAGI. The CDR3 is 17 residues long. The CDR3: CASSTAKGGRGDTEAFF. In DNA form, the CDR3 reads TGTGCCAGCAGTACGGCTAAGGGGGGGAGAGGCGACACTGAAGCTTTCTTT.

The chain uses TRBV7-3 and TRBJ1-1, with a tentative D call TRBD1 (6 bases). Germline V gene sequence: CDR1 SGHTA, CDR2 FQGTGA. V dropped 5 bases and J dropped 7 bases, with 14 bases sitting between them. CDR3 length: 13 residues. The CDR3 is CASSPEGGREAFF. CDR3 DNA sequence: TGTGCCAGCAGCCCGGAGGGGGGCCGTGAAGCTTTCTTT.

This clonotype was seen a handful of times. The chain joins TRBV9 to TRBJ2-2, with TRBD1 matching over 7 bases. The germline V gene encodes CDR1 SGDLS and CDR2 YYNGEE. V lost 4 bases and J lost 0; bases outside the gene matches: 12. CDR3 length: 18 residues. CDR3 in DNA: TGTGCCAGCAGCCACACCACCCGGACAGGCTCGAACACCGGGGAGCTGTTTTTT. Translating gives CASSHTTRTGSNTGELFF.

V and J are TRBV24-1 and TRBJ2-3; D remains ambiguous. Germline V gene sequence: CDR1 KGHDR, CDR2 SFDVKD. CDR3 length: 17 amino acids. V was cut by 1 base and J by 2 bases, with 15 bases left in between. DNA of the CDR3: TGTGCCACCAGTGATTTCCCGGTTGTGGGCCTCACAGATACGCAGTATTTT. Translated, it gives CATSDFPVVGLTDTQYF.

This clonotype has only a few counts. The chain combines TRBV4-3 with TRBJ2-3; 7 nucleotides align to TRBD2. With V trimmed by 1 base and J by 4 bases, 8 bases remained unmatched. This CDR3 has 16 residues. The germline V gene has CDR1 LGHNA and CDR2 YSLEER. The CDR3 loop reads CASSQGRGDGADTQYF. The DNA of the CDR3 is TGCGCCAGCAGCCAAGGACGGGGGGATGGAGCAGATACGCAGTATTTT.

This clonotype was detected a few times. The rearrangement links TRBV7-3 to TRBJ2-1, with a tentative D call TRBD1 (6 bases). Germline-derived CDR1 and CDR2 are SGHTA and FQGTGA. Trimming pared 4 bases from V and 8 bases from J, leaving 18 bases between. This CDR3 contains 15 residues. The CDR3 region is CASSSTGSLNDEQFF. The CDR3 DNA follows: TGTGCCAGCAGCTCCACAGGGTCTTTGAACGATGAGCAGTTCTTC.

This clonotype turned up a few times. J is TRBJ1-4 and V is TRBV6-2 or TRBV6-3; 8 positions agree with TRBD1. Germline CDR1 MNHEY, CDR2 SVGEGT. The CDR3 is made up of 15 amino acids. The V and J ends lost 5 bases and 8 bases, in that order; junction bases with no gene match: 10. The CDR3 sequence is CASSQHGTGAEKLFF. For the CDR3, the DNA is TGTGCCAGCAGTCAACACGGGACAGGTGCGGAAAAACTGTTTTTT.